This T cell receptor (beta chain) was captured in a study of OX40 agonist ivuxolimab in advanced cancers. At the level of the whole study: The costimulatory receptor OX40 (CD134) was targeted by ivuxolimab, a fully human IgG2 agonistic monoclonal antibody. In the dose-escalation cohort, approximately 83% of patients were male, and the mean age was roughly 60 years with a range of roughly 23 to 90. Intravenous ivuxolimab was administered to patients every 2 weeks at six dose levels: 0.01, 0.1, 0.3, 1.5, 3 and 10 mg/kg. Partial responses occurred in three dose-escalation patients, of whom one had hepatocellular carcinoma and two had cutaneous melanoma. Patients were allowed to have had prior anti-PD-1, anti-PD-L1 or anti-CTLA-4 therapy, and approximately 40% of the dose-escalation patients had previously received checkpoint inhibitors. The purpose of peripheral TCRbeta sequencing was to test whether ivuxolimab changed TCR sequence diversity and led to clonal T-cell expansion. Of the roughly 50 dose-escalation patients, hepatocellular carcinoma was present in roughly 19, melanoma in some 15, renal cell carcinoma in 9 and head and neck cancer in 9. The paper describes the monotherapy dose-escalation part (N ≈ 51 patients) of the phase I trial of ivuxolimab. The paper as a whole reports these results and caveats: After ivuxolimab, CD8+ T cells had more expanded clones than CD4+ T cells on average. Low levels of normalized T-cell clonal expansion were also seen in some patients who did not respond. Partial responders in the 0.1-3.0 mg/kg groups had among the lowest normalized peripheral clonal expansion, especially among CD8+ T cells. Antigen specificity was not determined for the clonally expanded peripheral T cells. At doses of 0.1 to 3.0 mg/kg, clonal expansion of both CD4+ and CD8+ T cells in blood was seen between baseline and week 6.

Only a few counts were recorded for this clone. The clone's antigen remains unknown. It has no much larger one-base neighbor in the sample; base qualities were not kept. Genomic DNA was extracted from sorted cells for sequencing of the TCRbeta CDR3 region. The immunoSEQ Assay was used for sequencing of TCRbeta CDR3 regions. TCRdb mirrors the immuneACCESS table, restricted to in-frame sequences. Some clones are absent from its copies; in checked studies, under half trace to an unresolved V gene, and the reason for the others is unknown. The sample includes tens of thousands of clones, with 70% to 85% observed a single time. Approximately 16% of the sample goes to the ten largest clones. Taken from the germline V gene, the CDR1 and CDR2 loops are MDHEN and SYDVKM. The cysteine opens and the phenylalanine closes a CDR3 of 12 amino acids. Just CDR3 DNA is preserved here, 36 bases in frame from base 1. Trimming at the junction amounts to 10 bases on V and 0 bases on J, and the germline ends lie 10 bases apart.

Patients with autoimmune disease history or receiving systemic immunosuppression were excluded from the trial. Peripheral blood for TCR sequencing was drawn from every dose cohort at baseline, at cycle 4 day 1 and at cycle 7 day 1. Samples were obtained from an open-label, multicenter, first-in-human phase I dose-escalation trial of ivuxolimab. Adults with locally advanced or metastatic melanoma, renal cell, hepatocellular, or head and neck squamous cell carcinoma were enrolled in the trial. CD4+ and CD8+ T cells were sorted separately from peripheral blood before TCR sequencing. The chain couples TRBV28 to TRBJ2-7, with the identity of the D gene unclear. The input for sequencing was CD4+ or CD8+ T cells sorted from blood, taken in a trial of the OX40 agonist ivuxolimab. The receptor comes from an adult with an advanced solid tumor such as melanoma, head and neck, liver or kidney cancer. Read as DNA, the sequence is TGTGCCACAGGACCGAGCTCCTACGAGCAGTACTTC. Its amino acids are CATGPSSYEQYF.